The rows below give T cell receptor beta chains drawn from one sample of a study of T cells in Graves' hyperthyroidism and ophthalmopathy. TCRdb re-called the multiplex PCR reads through MiXCR, storing one row per CDR3 protein. Of about 410,000 distinct CDR3 sequences in the sample, roughly 15% were seen once. The sequenced sample consisted of blood. Every receptor here comes from a woman aged 25-40 years with Graves' ophthalmopathy. CDR3s include the opening cysteine and the closing phenylalanine or tryptophan. The D gene is left open where the match is weak. Part of the rows lack a size; the others show once, few, many or a class for expanded clones.

d_call clone_size j_call v_call cdr3_length cdr3_nt cdr3_aa
- many TRBJ2-3 TRBV18 14 TGTGCCAGCTCACCGGGCAGGGGCACAGATACGCAGTATTTT CASSPGRGTDTQYF
- many TRBJ1-2 TRBV3-1 16 TGTGCCAGCAGCCAAGATGCAGGGAGAAGTAACTATGGCTACACCTTC CASSQDAGRSNYGYTF
- - TRBJ2-7 TRBV9 13 TGTGCCAGCAGCTTCGGGGACGGCTACGAGCAGTACTTC CASSFGDGYEQYF
- many TRBJ1-5 TRBV20-1 12 TGCAGTGCTACCAGGGGCAATCAGCCCCAGCATTTT CSATRGNQPQHF
TRBD1 few TRBJ2-7 TRBV5-8 14 TGTGCCAGCAGCGTGGGACAGCGTTTGGACGAGCAGTACTTC CASSVGQRLDEQYF
- many TRBJ1-2 TRBV7-9 14 TGTGCCAGCAGCTTTGGATCAGGGACTTATGGCTACACCTTC CASSFGSGTYGYTF
- - TRBJ2-7 TRBV2 12 TGTGCCAGCCGGGACTTCTACTACGAGCAGTACTTC CASRDFYYEQYF
TRBD1 few TRBJ1-3 TRBV30 14 TGTGCCTGGCGCACAGGGGGCCCTGGAAACACCATATATTTT CAWRTGGPGNTIYF
- - TRBJ1-2 TRBV19 14 TGTGCCAGTACCCCAGCGGCGGTTTCCTATGGCTACACCTTC CASTPAAVSYGYTF
- many TRBJ2-2 TRBV18 14 TGTGCCAGCTCACCCCCGACTGGGCCCGGGGAGCTGTTTTTT CASSPPTGPGELFF
- many TRBJ2-7 TRBV6-1 13 TGTGCCAGCAGGACAGATAGCTCCTACGAGCAGTACTTC CASRTDSSYEQYF
TRBD1 many TRBJ2-5 TRBV15 13 TGTGCCACCAGCGAGGGGGCGAAAGAGACCCAGTACTTC CATSEGAKETQYF
- many TRBJ2-3 TRBV7-9 16 TGTGCCAGCAGCTTGCGGGGGCAGGGATGGGAAGATACGCAGTATTTT CASSLRGQGWEDTQYF
TRBD1 many TRBJ1-5 TRBV28 14 TGTGCCAGCAGTTCCGGACAGGGTCGTCAGCCCCAGCATTTT CASSSGQGRQPQHF
- many TRBJ2-2 TRBV7-9 12 TGTGCCAGCAGCTTACACGTCGGGGAGCTGTTTTTT CASSLHVGELFF
TRBD2 few TRBJ2-5 TRBV4-1 22 TGCGCCAGCAGCCAAGGGGAGACTAGCGGGGGGCTCTATGCACGGCTCCAAGAGACCCAGTACTTC CASSQGETSGGLYARLQETQYF
- once TRBJ2-7 TRBV14 18 TGTGCCAGCAGCCAAGAGGGCAGCACGGGCCGGGGCGACTACGAGCAGTACTTC CASSQEGSTGRGDYEQYF